The 18 T cell receptor beta chains presented below share a single source sample, sequenced in a study of CD8 T cell repertoires and HIV-1 epitope variants. Using immunoSEQ multiplex PCR, the repertoire was profiled, and TCRdb retains in-frame clones only, with some absent. The sample has roughly 4,600 clones, around 68% seen once. What these receptors recognize is not known. Material for sequencing was cultured CD8+ T cells derived from PBMCs. The receptors shown here come from a male donor with HIV.

This clone has just one count. The rearrangement joins TRBV2 to TRBJ1-1, with a possible D match to TRBD1 (6 bases). CDR1 is SNHLY and CDR2 is FYNNEI in the germline V gene. The CDR3 has 16 residues. Trimming left V 5 bases short and J 6 bases short, with 22 bases between. The CDR3: CASSPPTHQGLPEAFF. DNA of the CDR3: TGTGCCAGCAGTCCCCCCACCCACCAGGGGCTCCCTGAAGCTTTCTTT.

This chain links TRBV13 with TRBJ1-1; D is perhaps TRBD1 (6 bases). The V and J ends lost 5 bases and 4 bases respectively, with 11 bases between them. Germline V gives CDR1 PRHDT, CDR2 FYEKMQ (reference sequence). The CDR3 loop spans 13 amino acids. CDR3 nucleotide sequence: TGTGCCAGCAGCGCCCTAGGGGGCACTGAAGCTTTCTTT. It yields the protein CASSALGGTEAFF.

This chain connects TRBV4-1 to TRBJ1-2; possibly TRBD1 for D (5 bases). V was clipped by 0 bases and J by 5 bases, with 16 bases between them. The CDR3 consists of 16 residues. CDR1 and CDR2 (germline): MGHRA, YSYEKL. CDR3 in DNA: TGCGCCAGCAGCCAAGAGGGCACGGCCGGGGGGTATGGCTACACCTTC. It encodes CASSQEGTAGGYGYTF.

This clone was seen only once. This rearrangement joins TRBV5-4 to TRBJ2-1; TRBD1 might be the D (5 bases). Germline V gene data show CDR1 as SGHNT and CDR2 as YYREEE (reference sequence). Deletions cut 1 base from V and 10 bases from J, with 12 bases between. There are 13 residues in the CDR3. This CDR3 is CASSLSQGSEQFF. CDR3 nucleotides: TGTGCCAGCAGCTTGTCGCAGGGCAGCGAGCAGTTCTTC.

The rearrangement joins TRBV5-1 to TRBJ1-2; D is unclear. CDR1 and CDR2 (germline): SGHRS, YFSETQ. CDR3 length equals 15 residues. Trimming removed 0 bases at V and 4 bases at J, with 13 bases between. Here the CDR3 reads CASSLAAANGYGYTF. CDR3 bases: TGCGCCAGCAGCTTGGCCGCAGCAAACGGCTATGGCTACACCTTC.

The V and J genes are TRBV5-6 and TRBJ1-2, with 7 bases matching TRBD1. With V trimmed by 1 base and J by 8 bases, 14 bases remained unmatched. The length of the CDR3 is 16 residues. The germline CDR1 and CDR2 sequences are SGHDT and YYEEEE. Here the CDR3 reads CASSLFPQGIGGGYTF. CDR3 sequence (DNA): TGTGCCAGCAGCTTGTTTCCACAGGGGATCGGGGGAGGCTACACCTTC.

This chain's CDR3 is CASSLEGIVGNTIYF. CDR3 nucleotides: TGTGCCAGCAGTCTAGAGGGAATAGTGGGAAACACCATATATTTT. The V and J genes are TRBV27 and TRBJ1-3; D remains ambiguous. Trimming took 5 bases from V and 4 from J, leaving 15 bases between them. Germline CDR1 is MNHEY and CDR2 is SMNVEV (reference sequence). This CDR3 contains 15 residues.

By share, this clone ranks as medium-sized. V and J are TRBV11-3 and TRBJ1-1; D uncertain. Germline V gene data show CDR1 as SGHNT and CDR2 as YENEEA. V was pared by 5 bases and J by 4 bases, with 11 bases between. There are 13 residues in the CDR3. The CDR3 DNA follows: TGTGCCAGCAGCGACTCTGTGGGCACTGAAGCTTTCTTT. Amino acid sequence: CASSDSVGTEAFF.

The rearrangement links TRBV19 to TRBJ1-2; D is undetermined. Germline-derived CDR1 and CDR2 are LNHDA and SQIVND (reference sequence). The CDR3 covers 13 residues. Trimming left V 3 bases short and J 6 bases short, with 11 bases between. The CDR3 nucleotides are TGTGCCAGTAGTATTCTGACCCCTGATGGCTACACCTTC. Protein sequence: CASSILTPDGYTF. Drawing the rest from reference TRBV19 and TRBJ1-2, the complete variable domain is DGGITQSPKYLFRKEGQNVTLSCEQNLNHDAMYWYRQDPGQGLRLIYYSQIVNDFQKGDIAEGYSVSREKKESFPLTVTSAQKNPTAFYLCASSILTPDGYTFGSGTRLTVV.

This clone was seen a handful of times. This chain uses TRBV10-3 with TRBJ2-2, with D unresolved. Trimming stripped 0 bases from V and 4 bases from J, with 9 bases between. Germline lookup yields CDR1 ENHRY and CDR2 SYGVKD. This CDR3 region has 15 residues. CDR3 region: CAISESLAVTGELFF. The CDR3 nucleotides read TGTGCCATCAGTGAGTCGCTGGCGGTCACCGGGGAGCTGTTTTTT.

J is TRBJ2-1 and V is TRBV11-2; D is perhaps TRBD1 or TRBD2 (5 bases each). This CDR3 contains 14 residues. Deletions cut 0 bases from V and 6 bases from J, with 9 bases between. The germline gives CDR1 SGHAT, CDR2 FQNNGV. The CDR3 protein is CASSLDPGTNEQFF. In nucleotides, the CDR3 is TGTGCCAGCAGCTTAGACCCGGGGACCAATGAGCAGTTCTTC.

There are a few counts of this clone. This rearrangement joins TRBV6-5 to TRBJ1-2; D uncertain. Germline V lookup: CDR1 MNHEY, CDR2 SVGAGI. Trimming stripped 4 bases from V and 6 bases from J, with 12 bases between. The CDR3 totals 13 residues. CDR3 region: CASSLHDRDGYTF. DNA for the CDR3: TGTGCCAGCAGTTTACACGATCGGGATGGCTACACCTTC.

The J gene is TRBJ1-5, the V gene TRBV7-2, with TRBD1 matching 9 bases. Germline CDR1 SGHTA, CDR2 FQGNSA. The V gene end was trimmed by 5 bases and the J gene end by 1 base; junction bases not matched to a gene: 3. The CDR3 is made up of 15 amino acids. As DNA, the CDR3 is TGTGCCAGCAGCCCCGGGACAGGGAGCAATCAGCCCCAGCATTTT. Translated: CASSPGTGSNQPQHF.

The CDR3 here is CASRIGTGTYEQYF. The CDR3 coding sequence is TGTGCCAGCAGGATCGGGACAGGGACCTACGAGCAGTACTTC. V gene TRBV27 combines with J gene TRBJ2-7; 9 nucleotides match TRBD1. Germline V gene sequence: CDR1 MNHEY, CDR2 SMNVEV (reference sequence). This CDR3 contains 14 residues. Trimming cost V 6 bases and J 2 bases; bases outside gene matches: 5.

This clone has a single count. The J gene is TRBJ2-1, the V gene TRBV7-6; 9 positions agree with TRBD1. J was trimmed by 1 base and V by 3 bases; bases with no gene match: 1. Per germline, CDR1 SGHVS and CDR2 FNYEAQ. This CDR3 spans 15 amino acids. CDR3 sequence reads: CASSFGQGSYNEQFF. DNA of the CDR3: TGTGCCAGCAGCTTTGGACAGGGGTCCTACAATGAGCAGTTCTTC. Full variable domain (rest looked up from reference TRBV7-6 and TRBJ2-1): GAGVSQSPRYKVTKRGQDVALRCDPISGHVSLYWYRQALGQGPEFLTYFNYEAQQDKSGLPNDRFSAERPEGSISTLTIQRTEQRDSAMYRCASSFGQGSYNEQFFGPGTRLTVL.

This chain joins TRBV4-1 and TRBJ1-2; a possible D gene is TRBD1 (6 bases). The CDR3 spans 14 residues. CDR1 and CDR2 (germline): MGHRA, YSYEKL. Trimming took 1 base from V and 8 from J, leaving 14 bases between them. The CDR3 DNA follows: TGCGCCAGCAGCCAAGTTGGACAGTTCGCCGGCTACACCTTC. Its translation is CASSQVGQFAGYTF.

The CDR3 bases are TGCGCCAGCAGCCGTATAGGCGATTACAATGAGCAGTTCTTC. Translating gives CASSRIGDYNEQFF. The chain is built from TRBV4-1 and TRBJ2-1; unclear D gene. The CDR3 length is 14 residues. The germline gives CDR1 MGHRA, CDR2 YSYEKL. V shed 4 bases and J shed 4 bases, with 11 bases lying between them.

The J gene is TRBJ1-1, the V gene TRBV5-1; D might be TRBD1 (6 bases). V was trimmed by 3 bases and J by 3 bases, leaving 21 bases between them. Germline-derived CDR1 and CDR2 are SGHRS and YFSETQ. The CDR3 runs to 17 residues. The CDR3, as DNA: TGCGCCAGCAGCTCTAGGGGGGCAGGTAATCTGTACACTGAAGCTTTCTTT. Encoded protein: CASSSRGAGNLYTEAFF. Using reference TRBV5-1 and TRBJ1-1 for the parts outside the CDR3, the full variable domain is KAGVTQTPRYLIKTRGQQVTLSCSPISGHRSVSWYQQTPGQGLQFLFEYFSETQRNKGNFPGRFSGRQFSNSRSEMNVSTLELGDSALYLCASSSRGAGNLYTEAFFGQGTRLTVV.